Listed below are T cell receptor beta chains from one sample, sequenced in a study of regulatory T cells in long-lasting Graves disease. TCRdb itself ran the multiplex PCR reads through MiXCR, one entry per CDR3 protein. The sample has approximately 300,000 distinct CDR3 sequences; roughly 18% are singletons. The source material was peripheral blood mononuclear cells (PBMCs), sampled at new diagnosis, from a patient treated with antithyroid drugs. The receptors derive from a female donor with Graves disease. CDR3s include the opening cysteine and the closing phenylalanine or tryptophan. A D gene is named only where the DNA matches it firmly. Rows may omit the clone size; those that give it use once, few, many or a size class.

D,V,J,size,CDR3,DNA
-,TRBV6-7,TRBJ1-2,many,CASSYMEIYGYTF,TGTGCCAGCAGTTACATGGAGATCTATGGCTACACCTTC
-,TRBV12-3/TRBV12-4,TRBJ1-5,many,CASSSSDCSNQPQHF,TGTGCCAGCAGCTCCAGTGATTGTAGCAATCAGCCCCAGCATTTT
TRBD2,TRBV11-2,TRBJ2-7,many,CASSPREGGAGAYEQYF,TGTGCCAGCAGCCCTCGGGAGGGGGGAGCGGGTGCCTACGAGCAGTACTTC
-,TRBV6-4,TRBJ2-3,few,CASRAGPATDTQYF,TGTGCCAGCAGAGCCGGGCCTGCCACAGATACGCAGTATTTT
TRBD2,TRBV12-3/TRBV12-4,TRBJ2-3,few,CASSWGTRDSDTQYF,TGTGCCAGCAGTTGGGGGACTAGGGATTCAGATACGCAGTATTTT
TRBD2,TRBV11-3,TRBJ2-1,many,CASSPRGLATYEQFF,TGTGCCAGCAGCCCCAGGGGACTAGCCACTTACGAGCAGTTCTTC
-,TRBV20-1,TRBJ2-7,many,CSAIMGVADEQYF,TGCAGTGCAATCATGGGGGTAGCGGACGAGCAGTACTTC
TRBD1,TRBV5-1,TRBJ1-4,many,CASTPSGTDDEKLFF,TGCGCCAGCACCCCGAGTGGGACAGACGATGAAAAACTGTTTTTT
-,TRBV5-1,TRBJ2-1,many,CASSLEGGINEQFF,TGCGCCAGCAGCTTGGAAGGGGGGATCAATGAGCAGTTCTTC
TRBD2,TRBV2,TRBJ2-1,many,CASSERLAGGLSYNEQFF,TGTGCCAGCAGTGAAAGGCTAGCGGGAGGCCTATCCTACAATGAGCAGTTCTTC
-,TRBV12-5,TRBJ2-1,many,CASGLEGYGSYNEQFF,TGTGCTAGTGGTTTGGAGGGGTACGGGTCCTACAATGAGCAGTTCTTC
TRBD1,TRBV20-1,TRBJ1-5,few,CSANGQEHSNQPQHF,TGCAGTGCAAACGGACAGGAGCATAGCAATCAGCCCCAGCATTTT
TRBD2,TRBV12-3/TRBV12-4,TRBJ2-3,many,CASSPLGGGLVDTQYF,TGTGCCAGCAGCCCCTTGGGGGGAGGGTTGGTAGATACGCAGTATTTT
-,TRBV20-1,TRBJ1-1,many,CSATSGVLEAFF,TGCAGTGCCACTTCCGGGGTTCTTGAAGCTTTCTTT
TRBD2,TRBV2,TRBJ2-1,few,CASSQLEGSGMPGPYNEQFF,TGTGCCAGCAGCCAGCTGGAGGGTAGCGGGATGCCAGGCCCCTACAATGAGCAGTTCTTC
TRBD2,TRBV19,TRBJ2-5,-,CASSPRAAGQETQYF,TGTGCCAGTAGTCCCAGGGCAGCGGGACAAGAGACCCAGTACTTC
TRBD2,TRBV2,TRBJ2-7,-,CASSEDSSGRGYEQYF,TGTGCCAGCAGTGAAGACAGTAGCGGGAGAGGTTACGAGCAGTACTTC
TRBD1,TRBV12-3/TRBV12-4,TRBJ1-1,once,CASSSYRGATEAFF,TGTGCCAGCAGTTCTTACAGGGGGGCCACTGAAGCTTTCTTT
-,TRBV2,TRBJ1-2,-,CASRGTQGMNYGYTF,TGTGCCAGCAGGGGAACACAGGGAATGAACTATGGCTACACCTTC
TRBD1,TRBV2,TRBJ1-6,many,CASREGTGHNSPLHF,TGTGCCAGCAGGGAGGGGACAGGACATAATTCACCCCTCCACTTT